This T cell receptor (beta chain) emerged from a study of cytomegalovirus exposure and HLA in healthy donors. General study results and limits: In a later analysis, V- and J-gene trimming of beta chains associated with a DCLRE1C missense variant, replicated independently.

As for this clone: Its antigen is unidentified.

Healthy donors of bone marrow made up the group. Researchers ran the PCR with 60 Vbeta and 13 Jbeta primers. Assay: immunoSEQ multiplex PCR; the TCRdb copy retains only in-frame clones and omits some. The data contain approximately 91,000 clones, roughly 76% of them singletons. Sequenced: PBMCs. This TCR was recovered from a female donor in good health and CMV-seronegative.

The CDR3 is CASSSQGGLNQPQHF. CDR3 nucleotides: TGTGCCAGCAGTTCTCAGGGGGGCCTCAATCAGCCCCAGCATTTT. J is TRBJ1-5 and V is TRBV2, with 7 positions matching TRBD1. The CDR3 has 15 residues. Looked up from germline, CDR1 is SNHLY and CDR2 is FYNNEI. J was trimmed by 3 bases and V by 5 bases; bases with no gene match: 7.